This T cell receptor beta chain emerged from a study of identical twins. Findings and limits, study-wide: Excess low generation probability was seen in twin-shared out-of-frame alpha sequences. Excess twin sharing in beta out-of-frame sequences was weaker.

This clonotype was found a few times. Its antigen is still unknown. TCRdb reprocessed the 5' RACE reads via MiXCR and lists one record per CDR3 protein. Here the sample spans fewer than 250,000 distinct CDR3 sequences, approximately 8% being singletons. Everyone who gave samples was a healthy Caucasian. With 2 bases removed from V and 3 bases from J, the gap between germline ends came to 16 bases. CDR3 length equals 17 residues. The same data also went into a second study, on yellow fever vaccine responses in identical twins.

This clonotype was sampled from a woman under 30 in good health. Material: CD8+ T cells sorted from blood. The rearrangement links TRBV12-3 or TRBV12-4 to TRBJ2-2, with a weak D call TRBD2 (5 bases). CDR3 region: CASSLSGTPLDTGELFF. CDR3 DNA: TGTGCCAGCAGTTTAAGCGGCACCCCCCTAGACACCGGGGAGCTGTTTTTT.